Listed below are T cell receptor beta chains from one sample, sequenced in a study of T-cell reconstitution after alpha-beta-depleted transplantation in children. TCRdb processed the PCR reads anew with MiXCR; each CDR3 protein has one entry. The table shows 610,000 or so distinct CDR3 sequences, with 25% to 30% occurring only once. This material consisted of PBMCs, taken before TCRalphabeta/CD19-depleted stem cell transplant. These receptor sequences come from a boy under two years old with Wiskott-Aldrich syndrome, due to receive a stem cell transplant. CDR3s include the opening cysteine and the closing phenylalanine or tryptophan.

j_gene,v_gene,CDR3aa
TRBJ1-6,TRBV5-1,CASSRQGANNSPLHF
TRBJ2-5,TRBV5-1,CASSLEYRGGETQYF
TRBJ1-5,TRBV20-1,CSALLVGQQYNQPQHF
TRBJ2-3,TRBV20-1,CSASPSGRADTQYF
TRBJ2-1,TRBV24-1,CATSAAGNNEQFF
TRBJ1-2,TRBV18,CASSLVQYVNGYTF
TRBJ2-5,TRBV29-1,CSARGLQLKAQETQYF
TRBJ2-7,TRBV20-1,CSARVGGASYEQYF
TRBJ1-1,TRBV6-5,CASSSYVGTEAFF
TRBJ1-2,TRBV7-3,CASSQRTGYGYTF
TRBJ2-1,TRBV5-1,CASSLGAGASIRFF
TRBJ2-2,TRBV5-1,CASSLAVAGGPDTGELFF
TRBJ1-5,TRBV20-1,CSASSWGSNQPQHF
TRBJ2-1,TRBV7-2,CASSSGFGVHEQFF
TRBJ2-1,TRBV20-1,CSARDSLGGEQFF
TRBJ2-5,TRBV7-8,CASSLVTRTQYF
TRBJ2-5,TRBV30,CAWERDRVQETQYF
TRBJ2-2,TRBV5-1,CASSSAGQANTGELFF
TRBJ2-7,TRBV10-3,CAIRPGTSGAGEQYF
TRBJ2-1,TRBV29-1,CSVVWGTMWEQFF
TRBJ2-7,TRBV7-9,CATQDPNYEQYF
TRBJ2-1,TRBV20-1,CSAVGLAGYNEQFF
TRBJ2-5,TRBV15,CATSRAQETQYF
TRBJ2-3,TRBV5-1,CASSFLGGSYTDTQYF
TRBJ1-4,TRBV18,CASSASGGGAINEKLFF
TRBJ2-3,TRBV5-1,CASSLDYPDTQYF
TRBJ2-1,TRBV5-6,CASSIGGNRERNEQFF
TRBJ2-4,TRBV4-1,CASSQERPEIAKNIQYF
TRBJ2-4,TRBV18,CASSPQGVEDIQYF
TRBJ1-1,TRBV5-1,CASSSSGGGTEAFF
TRBJ2-2,TRBV12-3/TRBV12-4,CASTTDGRGSSGELFF
TRBJ2-3,TRBV29-1,CSVQTDTDTQYF
TRBJ2-4,TRBV20-1,CSARDPRKTPTLAKNIQYF
TRBJ2-1,TRBV24-1,CATSDAGSVRDEQFF
TRBJ1-1,TRBV12-3/TRBV12-4,CASSLSRTGGTEAFF
TRBJ2-1,TRBV11-2,CASSLVGTSGIKHNEQFF
TRBJ1-2,TRBV5-1,CASSLNAVVYGYTF
TRBJ2-2,TRBV6-2/TRBV6-3,CASSYPRSSSGTGELFF
TRBJ1-2,TRBV5-6,CASSSRGFSGYGYTF
TRBJ2-1,TRBV5-1,CASKTGLNNEQFF
TRBJ1-4,TRBV6-5,CASSYSDTAGEKLFF
TRBJ1-2,TRBV5-5,CASSSWRQGASGYTF
TRBJ2-1,TRBV11-1,CASSPGLAGTRGGYNEQFF
TRBJ2-7,TRBV27,CASSVHYGQGYSYEQYF
TRBJ2-7,TRBV5-6,CASSLSWAEESYEQYF
TRBJ1-5,TRBV5-5,CASSLTPTGSQPQHF
TRBJ1-5,TRBV12-3/TRBV12-4,CASSLGRLQPQHF
TRBJ1-1,TRBV7-2,CASSLLGQGTEAFF
TRBJ2-1,TRBV20-1,CSVDRTSHNEQFF
TRBJ2-1,TRBV15,CATSALRGNEQFF
TRBJ2-7,TRBV5-1,CASSGGLAGLYEQYF
TRBJ2-2,TRBV27,CASSGGKGLLPTGELFF
TRBJ2-1,TRBV6-5,CASRPLAGVNNEQFF
TRBJ2-1,TRBV10-3,CAISEGSGSGAYNEQFF
TRBJ2-7,TRBV6-1,CASTRAGVFEQYF
TRBJ2-7,TRBV14,CASSPRLVGEQYF
TRBJ1-6,TRBV7-2,CASSLIQSYNSPLHF